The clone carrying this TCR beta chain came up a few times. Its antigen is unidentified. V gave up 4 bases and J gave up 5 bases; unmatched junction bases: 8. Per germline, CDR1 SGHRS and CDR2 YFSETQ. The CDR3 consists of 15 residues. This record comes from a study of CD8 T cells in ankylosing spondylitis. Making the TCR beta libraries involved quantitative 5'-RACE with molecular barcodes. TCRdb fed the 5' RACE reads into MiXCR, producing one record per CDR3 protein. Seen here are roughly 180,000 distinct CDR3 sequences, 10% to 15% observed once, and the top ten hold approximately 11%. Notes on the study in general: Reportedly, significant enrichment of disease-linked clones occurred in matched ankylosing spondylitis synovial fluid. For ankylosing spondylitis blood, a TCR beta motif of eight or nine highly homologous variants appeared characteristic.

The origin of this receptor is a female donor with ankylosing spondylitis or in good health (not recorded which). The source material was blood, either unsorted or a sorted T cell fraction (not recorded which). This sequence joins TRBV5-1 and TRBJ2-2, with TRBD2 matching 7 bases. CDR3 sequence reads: CASSKTGGDTGELFF. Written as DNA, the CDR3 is TGCGCCAGCAGCAAGACGGGAGGCGATACCGGGGAGCTGTTTTTT.